The clone carrying this T cell receptor beta chain was recorded a few times. This record comes from a study of blood T cell repertoires in COVID-19. The overall study: Both acute and convalescent COVID-19 samples were obtained from the United States, Italy and Spain.

Assay: immunoSEQ multiplex PCR; the TCRdb copy retains only in-frame clones and omits some. The data contain 55,000 to 70,000 clones, around 80% of them seen just once; the ten biggest clones take up about 15%. This sequence was found in a man older than 75 with acute or convalescent COVID-19. Specimen: peripheral blood.

In DNA, the CDR3 is TGTGCCAGCTCACCTCTACAGGGGGATGGCTACACCTTC. Translating it yields CASSPLQGDGYTF. The chain links TRBV18 to TRBJ1-2, with 8 bases aligning to TRBD1. The CDR3 is 13 residues long. The V gene end was trimmed by 3 bases and the J gene end by 6 bases; junction bases not matched to a gene: 3. Germline CDR1 is KGHSH and CDR2 is LQKENI.